This entry describes one T cell receptor beta chain. The data derive from a study of cytomegalovirus exposure and HLA in healthy donors. In the PCR, 60 Vbeta and 13 Jbeta primers were used. Sequencing used immunoSEQ multiplex PCR; TCRdb keeps in-frame clones, though not all of them. The sample contains 150,000 to 200,000 clones, about 76% of which appear only once. V was pared by 6 bases and J by 1 base, with 13 bases between. Germline V gene lookup returns CDR1 MNHEY and CDR2 SMNVEV (reference sequence). The CDR3 is 15 amino acids. The clonotype comes from a female donor in good health and CMV-seronegative. The sample was PBMCs. The chain links TRBV27 to TRBJ2-1; D perhaps matches TRBD1 (6 bases). CDR3 sequence (DNA): TGTGCCAGCAGCGCACAGGGCCCATCCTACAATGAGCAGTTCTTC. Translation gives CASSAQGPSYNEQFF.